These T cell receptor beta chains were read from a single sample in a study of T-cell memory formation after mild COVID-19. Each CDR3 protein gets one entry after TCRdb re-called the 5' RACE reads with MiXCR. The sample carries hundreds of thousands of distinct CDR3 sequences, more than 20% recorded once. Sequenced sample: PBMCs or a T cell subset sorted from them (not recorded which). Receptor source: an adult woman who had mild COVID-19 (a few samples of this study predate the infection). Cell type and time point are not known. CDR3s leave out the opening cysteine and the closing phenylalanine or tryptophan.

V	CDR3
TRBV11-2	ASSLDLEAGRGTAAYNEQF
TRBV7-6	ASSLEGQPQYEQY
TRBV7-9	ASSLVLGETQY
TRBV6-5	ATGTALQF
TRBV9	ASSVAPGVDTIY
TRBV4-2	ASSQVRTGTNEKLF
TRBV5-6	ASSLEGGSGYGYT
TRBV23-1	ASSCRGVQY
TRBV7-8	ASSFKSNYGYT
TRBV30	AWSAGLAENTGELF
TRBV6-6	ASSYSVSANYGYT
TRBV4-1	ASSPSIERGAYEQY
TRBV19	ASSLRIGTATGELF
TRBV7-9	ASSGKTGTHPEQY
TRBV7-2	ASSYTGLGETQY
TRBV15	ATSRDRQGMGLRSNQPQH
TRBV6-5	ASTAGGSSGNTIY
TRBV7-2	ASSSTGTMIVRSEAF
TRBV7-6	ASSPSLRGVNSYNSPLH
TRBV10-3	AISAGASGGAGELF
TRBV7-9	ASSPDRGHGEKLF
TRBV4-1	ASSQEETAQSSGNTIY
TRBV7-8	ASSITIHRDRLAKNIQY